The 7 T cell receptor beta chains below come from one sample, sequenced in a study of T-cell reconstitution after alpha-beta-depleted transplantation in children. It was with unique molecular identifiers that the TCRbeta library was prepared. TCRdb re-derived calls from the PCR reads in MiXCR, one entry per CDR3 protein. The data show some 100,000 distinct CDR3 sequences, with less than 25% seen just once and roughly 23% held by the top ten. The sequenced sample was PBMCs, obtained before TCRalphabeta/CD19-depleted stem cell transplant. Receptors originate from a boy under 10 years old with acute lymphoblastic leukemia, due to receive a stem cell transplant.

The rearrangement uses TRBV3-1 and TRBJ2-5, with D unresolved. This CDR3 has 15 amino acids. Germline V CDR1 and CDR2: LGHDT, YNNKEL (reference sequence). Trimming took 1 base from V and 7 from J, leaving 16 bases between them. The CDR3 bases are TGTGCCAGCAGCCAAGCGGTGCGGCTATCGGGGACCCAGTACTTC. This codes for CASSQAVRLSGTQYF.

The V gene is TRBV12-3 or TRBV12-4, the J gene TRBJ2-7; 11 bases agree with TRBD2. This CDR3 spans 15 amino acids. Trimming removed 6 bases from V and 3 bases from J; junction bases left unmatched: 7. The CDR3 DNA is TGTGCCAGCAGCCAAACTAGCGGGAGTGGCTACGAGCAGTACTTC. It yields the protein CASSQTSGSGYEQYF.

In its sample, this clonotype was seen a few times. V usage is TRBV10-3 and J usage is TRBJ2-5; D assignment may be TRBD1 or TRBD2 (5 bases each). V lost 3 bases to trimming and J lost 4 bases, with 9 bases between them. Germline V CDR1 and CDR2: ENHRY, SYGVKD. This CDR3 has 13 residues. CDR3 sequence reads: CAISDGGRETQYF. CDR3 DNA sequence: TGTGCCATCAGTGATGGGGGAAGAGAGACCCAGTACTTC.

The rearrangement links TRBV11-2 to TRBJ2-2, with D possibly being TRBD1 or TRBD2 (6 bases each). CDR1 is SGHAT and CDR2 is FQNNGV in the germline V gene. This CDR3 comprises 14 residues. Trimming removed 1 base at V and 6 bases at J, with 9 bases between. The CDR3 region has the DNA TGTGCCAGCAGCTTAGTCGGGGGCTCCGGGGAGCTGTTTTTT. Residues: CASSLVGGSGELFF. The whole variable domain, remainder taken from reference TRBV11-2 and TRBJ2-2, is EAGVAQSPRYKIIEKRQSVAFWCNPISGHATLYWYQQILGQGPKLLIQFQNNGVVDDSQLPKDRFSAERLKGVDSTLKIQPAKLEDSAVYLCASSLVGGSGELFFGEGSRLTVL.

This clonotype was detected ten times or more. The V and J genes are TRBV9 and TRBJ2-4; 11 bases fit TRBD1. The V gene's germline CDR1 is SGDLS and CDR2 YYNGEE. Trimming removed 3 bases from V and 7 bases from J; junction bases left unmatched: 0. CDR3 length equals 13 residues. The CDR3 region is CASSGTGGNIQYF. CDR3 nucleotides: TGTGCCAGCAGCGGGACAGGGGGCAACATTCAGTACTTC.

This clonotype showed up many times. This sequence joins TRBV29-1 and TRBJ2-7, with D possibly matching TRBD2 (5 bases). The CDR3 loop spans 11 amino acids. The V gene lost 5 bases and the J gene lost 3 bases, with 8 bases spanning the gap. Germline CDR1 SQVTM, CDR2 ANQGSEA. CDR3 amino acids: CSVHRGYEQYF. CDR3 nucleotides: TGCAGCGTTCACCGGGGCTACGAGCAGTACTTC.

The CDR3 region has the DNA TGTGCCAGCAGCGACTCGGACAGGGGGGCTGAAGCTTTCTTT. Protein product: CASSDSDRGAEAFF. J is TRBJ1-1 and V is TRBV7-9; 10 bases agree with TRBD1. Looked up from germline, CDR1 is SEHNR and CDR2 is FQNEAQ (reference sequence). Losses at the gene ends were 5 bases for V and 6 bases for J; bases not matched to a gene: 6. CDR3 length: 14 amino acids.